The T cell receptor (beta chain) described here comes from a study of cytomegalovirus exposure and HLA in healthy donors. This CDR3 is 14 amino acids long. Germline CDR1 and CDR2: SGHRS and YFSETQ. The V gene end was trimmed by 6 bases and the J gene end by 4 bases; junction bases not matched to a gene: 5. Healthy donors of bone marrow made up the group. A multiplex PCR was run with 60 Vbeta primers and 13 Jbeta primers. Profiling relied on immunoSEQ multiplex PCR, and the TCRdb table lists in-frame clones only, not all of them. The sample has 150,000 to 200,000 clones, just under 80% seen once. The sequenced material came from PBMCs. This chain links TRBV5-1 with TRBJ2-3; 10 bases fit TRBD2. This clonotype was obtained from a woman aged 30 to 39 in good health and CMV-seronegative. The DNA of the CDR3 is TGCGCCAGCACCGCTAGCGGGGGTGCAGATACGCAGTATTTT. This gives the protein CASTASGGADTQYF.